This T cell receptor (beta chain) was identified during a study of identical twins (dated by TCRdb to the mid-2010s). Broadly, across the study: To test whether fetal clonotypes persist, this study deep-sequenced TCR alpha and beta repertoires from monozygotic twins, from unrelated adults of various ages, and from cord blood. Replicate twin experiments were performed at different times using different library preparation protocols to rule out contamination.

Paper-wide results and their limitations: Conclusions relied on cross-sectional statistical analysis, since the same donors could not be followed over many years. Abundant cord blood beta clonotypes had fewer insertions, young adult naive repertoires showed a similar but weaker trend, and memory repertoires showed no such trend. Out-of-frame TCR alpha sharing in monozygotic twins was systematically underestimated by recombination models, whereas sharing between unrelated individuals was in agreement with the recombination models. Invariant T cells such as MAIT and iNKT could partly confound zero-insertion analyses, though diverse VJ usage argued against this for most clonotypes. Compared with coincidental sharing between unrelated individuals, an excess of low generation-probability sequences was observed among out-of-frame TCR alpha sequences shared between twins. Excess twin sharing in beta out-of-frame sequences was weaker because fewer shared sequences lowered the signal-to-noise ratio.

All donors were healthy Caucasians. Three pairs of female monozygotic twins, all aged 18 to 29 years, were included in the twin cohort. Positive isolation kits from Invitrogen were used to isolate the CD4+ and CD8+ T cell populations. Library construction relied on 5' RACE. Sequencing was performed on an Illumina HiSeq 2000. Template switching introduced a universal primer binding site; the final cDNA contained a unique molecular identifier, enabling accurate counting of TCR cDNA molecules. Specific primers in the conserved constant-segment region were used to synthesize first-strand cDNA for TCR alpha and beta chains. To control for contamination, every cDNA library was double barcoded, receiving both a SMART-Mk sample barcode and Illumina barcodes. Two successive PCR steps introduced TruSeq adapter sequences along with Illumina sample barcodes. Sequencing of the TCR alpha and beta cDNA libraries was done on the Illumina HiSeq platform using custom primers. On the study's bioinformatics: MiGEC processed the raw reads to extract unique molecular identifiers, while MiXCR was used to determine the CDR3 positions. Recombination models were inferred per individual with the repgenHMM and IGoR tools using an EM algorithm. The tcR package in R was used for shared clonotype analysis, with sharing normalized by the product of cloneset sizes. To study raw recombination free of thymic and clonal selection effects, out-of-frame nonproductive sequences were analyzed. TCRdb itself trimmed the public reads at Q25 with fastp, ran MiXCR and retained productive beta chains. Identical CDR3 protein sequences are pooled into one entry, listed with their most common genes and DNA. TCRdb, rather than the study authors, made the V and J calls. Counted in this sample were 500,000 or so distinct CDR3 sequences; 14% of them appeared once. The leading ten clones occupy approximately 1% of the sample.

Worth noting for this clonotype: This receptor's antigen is unknown. The record has no base qualities; no much larger clone is one base away.

These data also formed part of another study, on yellow fever vaccine responses in identical twins. According to the second study: The authors reported that the T cell response to vaccination in identical twins appeared partly convergent and partly personalized. Focusing on identical twins, the study followed the T cell clones that responded to the vaccine, and did so with precision.

Sequencing was done on a sample of CD4+ T cells sorted from blood. The clonotype comes from a woman younger than 35 in good health.

The CDR3 sequence is CASSDSDKNIQYF. The nucleotide sequence is given as TGCGCCAGCAGTGACTCCGACAAAAACATTCAGTACTTC. The chain links TRBV4-3 with TRBJ2-4, with an unclear D gene assignment. The CDR3 goes from the cysteine to the phenylalanine over 13 residues. Only the CDR3 DNA stays, 39 bases, in frame from base 1. The germline V gene encodes CDR1 LGHNA and CDR2 YSLEER. Trimming takes 6 bases from V and 3 bases from J, and the germline ends sit 9 bases apart.